The clone carrying this T cell receptor beta chain showed up just once. The antigen remains undetermined. The data belong to a study of T cells in Graves' hyperthyroidism and ophthalmopathy. Points from the study as a whole: Blood also carried most thyroid clonotypes expanded above 0.001. The model forecast ophthalmopathy, anticipating it by a median approximately 6.2 months before onset.

Clinical symptoms, serum thyroxine, TRAb, thyroid ultrasound and orbital computed tomography established diagnosis. Researchers took RNA transcripts and amplified the TCR beta CDR3 regions from them. Using the HTBI primer set, a first-round RT-PCR was run on the TCR CDR3. TCRdb ran MiXCR on the multiplex PCR reads and lists one entry per CDR3 protein. The sample records 530,000 or so distinct CDR3 sequences, around 42% being singletons. The germline V and J ends were trimmed by 4 bases and 6 bases, with 10 bases remaining between them. Looked up from germline, CDR1 is SQVTM and CDR2 is ANQGSEA. The CDR3 runs 11 residues.

The sequence was collected from a woman between 18 and 29 years old with Graves' hyperthyroidism. The V and J genes are TRBV29-1 and TRBJ2-7; D gene ambiguous. The material sequenced was peripheral blood or thyroid tissue (not recorded which). DNA for the CDR3: TGCAGCGTTGCCCCGATGGGCGAGCAGTACTTC. It translates to CSVAPMGEQYF.